The sequence of this T cell receptor beta chain was determined in a study of blood T cell repertoires in COVID-19. Study details: Acute and convalescent COVID-19 specimens originated in the United States, Italy and Spain.

The method was immunoSEQ multiplex PCR; TCRdb's version includes in-frame clones alone and lacks a portion of them. This table holds around 250,000 clones, roughly 80% found once. V dropped 4 bases and J dropped 0; count of bases not matched to a gene: 11. The CDR3 is made up of 17 amino acids. Germline V gene data show CDR1 as LGHDT and CDR2 as YNNKEL (reference sequence). V is TRBV3-1 (or the pseudogene TRBV3-2) and J is TRBJ1-1; 7 bases are shared with TRBD1. The TCR sequence derives from a middle-aged man who had been exposed to COVID-19. The sample was PBMCs or T cells enriched from blood (not recorded which). This chain's CDR3 is CASSPSGRGRVNTEAFF. In nucleotides, the CDR3 is TGTGCCAGCAGCCCCTCCGGGAGGGGGCGGGTGAACACTGAAGCTTTCTTT.